This TCR beta chain was captured by sequencing in a study of T cells in Graves' hyperthyroidism and ophthalmopathy. Study context: At initial diagnosis, before any treatment had begun, peripheral blood was obtained. Overall study results and limits: Clonotypes that were expanded in thyroid above 0.001 mostly appeared in blood too.

The CDR3 extends over 14 amino acids. Trimming removed 0 bases at V and 5 bases at J, with 8 bases between. Per the germline V gene, CDR1 is SGDLS and CDR2 is YYNGEE. RNA transcripts served as the template for amplifying TCR beta CDR3 regions. The primer set for the first-round RT-PCR of the TCR CDR3 was HTBI. TCRdb itself ran the multiplex PCR reads through MiXCR, one entry per CDR3 protein. The sample lists around 280,000 distinct CDR3 sequences; 10% to 15% were seen once. This clonotype was observed many times. The antigen remains undetermined. Sequencing was performed on blood. The origin of this receptor is a woman aged 25 to 39 with Graves' hyperthyroidism that later progressed to Graves' ophthalmopathy. This chain joins TRBV9 and TRBJ1-4; D remains ambiguous. In DNA form, the CDR3 reads TGTGCCAGCAGCGTAGCGGGCACCAATGAAAAACTGTTTTTT. Translating it yields CASSVAGTNEKLFF.